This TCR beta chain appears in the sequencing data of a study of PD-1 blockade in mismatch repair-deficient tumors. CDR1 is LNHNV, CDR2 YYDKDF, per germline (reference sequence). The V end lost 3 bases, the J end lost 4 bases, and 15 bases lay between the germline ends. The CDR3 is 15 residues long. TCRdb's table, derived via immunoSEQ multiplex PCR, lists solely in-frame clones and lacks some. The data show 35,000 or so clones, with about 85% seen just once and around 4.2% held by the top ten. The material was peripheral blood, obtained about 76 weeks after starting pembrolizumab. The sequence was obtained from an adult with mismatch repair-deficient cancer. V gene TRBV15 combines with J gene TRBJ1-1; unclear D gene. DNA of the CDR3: TGTGCCACCAGCAGGGGAAGGACCGGCGGCACTGAAGCTTTCTTT. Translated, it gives CATSRGRTGGTEAFF.